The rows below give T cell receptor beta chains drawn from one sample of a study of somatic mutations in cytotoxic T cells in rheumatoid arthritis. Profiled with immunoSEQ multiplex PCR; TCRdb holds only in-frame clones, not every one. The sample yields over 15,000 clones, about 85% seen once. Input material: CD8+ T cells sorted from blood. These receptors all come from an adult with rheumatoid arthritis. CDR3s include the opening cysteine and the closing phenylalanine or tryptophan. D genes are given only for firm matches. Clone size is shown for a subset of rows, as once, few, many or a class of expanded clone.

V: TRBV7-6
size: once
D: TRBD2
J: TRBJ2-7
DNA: TGTGCCAGCAGCGAAGCGGGGAATATATACGAGCAGTACTTC
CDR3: CASSEAGNIYEQYF

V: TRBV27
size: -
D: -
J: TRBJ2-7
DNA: TGTGCCAGCCGATCACAGGCGCCCTACGAGCAGTACTTC
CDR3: CASRSQAPYEQYF

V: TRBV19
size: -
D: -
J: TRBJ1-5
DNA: TGTGCCAGTAGTCAAGGGGCTCAGCCCCAGCATTTT
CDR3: CASSQGAQPQHF

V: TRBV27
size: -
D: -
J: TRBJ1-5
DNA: TGTGCCAGCAGTCTAGGGGATAGCAATCAGCCCCAGCATTTT
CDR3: CASSLGDSNQPQHF

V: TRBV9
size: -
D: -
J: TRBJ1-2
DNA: TGTGCCAGCAGCGGGAGGATCTATGGCTACACCTTC
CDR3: CASSGRIYGYTF

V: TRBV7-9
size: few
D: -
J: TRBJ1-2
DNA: TGTGCCAGCAGCTTAGATAGGCGCGGCTACACCTTC
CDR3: CASSLDRRGYTF

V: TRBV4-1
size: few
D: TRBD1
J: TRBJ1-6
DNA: TGCGCCAGCAGCCAAGTTGGAACAGGGGATTCACCCCTCCACTTT
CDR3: CASSQVGTGDSPLHF

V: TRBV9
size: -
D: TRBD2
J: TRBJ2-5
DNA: TGTGCCAGCAGCCATGGCGCTAGCGGGAACCAAGAGACCCAGTACTTC
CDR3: CASSHGASGNQETQYF

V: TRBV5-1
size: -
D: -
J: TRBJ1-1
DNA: TGCGCCAGCAGCTATGGGGGGAACACTGAAGCTTTCTTT
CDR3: CASSYGGNTEAFF

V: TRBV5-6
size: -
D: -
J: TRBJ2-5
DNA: TGTGCTAGTTCGGAGGTTGGCCAAGAGACCCAGTACTTC
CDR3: CASSEVGQETQYF

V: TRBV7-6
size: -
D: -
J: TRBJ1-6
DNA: TGTGCCAGCAGCCCCGGGACTTCCAATTCACCCCTCCACTTT
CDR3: CASSPGTSNSPLHF

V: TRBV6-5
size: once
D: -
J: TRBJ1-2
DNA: TGTGCCAGCAGTTACCCGGGATCTAATGGCTACACCTTC
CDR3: CASSYPGSNGYTF

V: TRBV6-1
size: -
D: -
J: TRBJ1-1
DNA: TGTGCCAGCAGTAGCGCCGAGCCGAACACTGAAGCTTTCTTT
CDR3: CASSSAEPNTEAFF

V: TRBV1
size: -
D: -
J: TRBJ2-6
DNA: TGCACCAGCAGCTCACGACAGCACTCTGGGGCCAACGTCCTGACTTTC
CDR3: CTSSSRQHSGANVLTF

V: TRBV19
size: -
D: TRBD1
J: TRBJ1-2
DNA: TGTGCCAGTGAGGACAGGGGGCCACCTAACTATGGCTACACCTTC
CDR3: CASEDRGPPNYGYTF

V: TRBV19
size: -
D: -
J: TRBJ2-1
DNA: TGTGCAAGTCAAGTGGGGCGGGCAGGGTTCGCGGAGACACACTACAATGAGCAGTTCTTC
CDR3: CASQVGRAGFAETHYNEQFF

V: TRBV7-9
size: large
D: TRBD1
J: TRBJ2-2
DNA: TGTGCCAGCAGCTCCCACGACAGGGAAGGAATTGGCGGGGAGCTGTTTTTT
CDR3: CASSSHDREGIGGELFF

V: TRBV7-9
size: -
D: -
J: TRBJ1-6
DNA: TGTGCCAGCAGCTTGGGGAATTCACCCCTCCACTTT
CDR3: CASSLGNSPLHF

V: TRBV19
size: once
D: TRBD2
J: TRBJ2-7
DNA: TGTGCCAGTAGTCCTCGAGCGGGGCCACACGAGCAGTACTTC
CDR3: CASSPRAGPHEQYF

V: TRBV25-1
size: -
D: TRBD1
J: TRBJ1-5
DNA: TGTGCCAGCAGTGATCACCGACAGGGGCATCAGCCCCAGCATTTT
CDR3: CASSDHRQGHQPQHF

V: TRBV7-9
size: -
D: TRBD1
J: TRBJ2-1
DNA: TGTGCCAGCAGCACTACGTCGAGGACAGGCGCCCCCTACAATGAGCAGTTCTTC
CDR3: CASSTTSRTGAPYNEQFF

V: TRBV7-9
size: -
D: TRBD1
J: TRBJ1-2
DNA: TGTGCCAGCAGCACCCCAGACAGGGACTATGGCTACACCTTC
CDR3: CASSTPDRDYGYTF

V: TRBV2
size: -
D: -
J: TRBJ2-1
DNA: TGTGCCAGCAGAATAGCGTACAATTACAATGAGCAGTTCTTC
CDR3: CASRIAYNYNEQFF

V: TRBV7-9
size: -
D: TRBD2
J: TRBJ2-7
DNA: TGTGCCAGCAGTCGGGACTTCCTGGGCGGGGGCTCCTACGAGCAGTACTTC
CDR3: CASSRDFLGGGSYEQYF

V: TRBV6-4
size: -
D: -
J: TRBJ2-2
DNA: TGTGCCAGCAGTGGGGTAGACACCGGGGAGCTGTTTTTT
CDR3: CASSGVDTGELFF

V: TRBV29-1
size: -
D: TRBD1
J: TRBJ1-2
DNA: TGCAGCGTTCCCGGGACAGGGTTCTATGGCTACACCTTC
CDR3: CSVPGTGFYGYTF

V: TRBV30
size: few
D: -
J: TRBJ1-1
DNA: TGTGCCTGGAGTAAGTCGGGGGCCACTGAAGCTTTCTTT
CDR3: CAWSKSGATEAFF

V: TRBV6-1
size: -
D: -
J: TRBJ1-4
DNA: TGTGCCAGCAGGTGGGGGGCTCCCACTAATGAAAAACTGTTTTTT
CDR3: CASRWGAPTNEKLFF

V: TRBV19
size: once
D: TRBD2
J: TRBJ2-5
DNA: TGTGCCAGTAGGGCTAGCGGGGGGGCCCGCCAAGAGACCCAGTACTTC
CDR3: CASRASGGARQETQYF

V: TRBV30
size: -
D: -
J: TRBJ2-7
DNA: TGTGCCTGCCTAAGGACCTCGAGCTCCTACGAGCAGTACTTC
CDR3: CACLRTSSSYEQYF

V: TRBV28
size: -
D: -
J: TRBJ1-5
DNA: TGTGCCAGCAGTTTCCAATATCAGCCCCAGCATTTT
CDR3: CASSFQYQPQHF

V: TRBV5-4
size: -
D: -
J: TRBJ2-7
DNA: -
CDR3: CASSFFGSSYEQYF

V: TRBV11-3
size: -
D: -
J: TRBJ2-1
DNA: TGTGCCAGCAGTCCGGGGGCGAAGTCTTACAATGAGCAGTTCTTC
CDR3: CASSPGAKSYNEQFF

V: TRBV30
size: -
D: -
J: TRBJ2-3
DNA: TGTGCCTTGACTGGGCTAGCACACACAGATACGCAGTATTTT
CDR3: CALTGLAHTDTQYF

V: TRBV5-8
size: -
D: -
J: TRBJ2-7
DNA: TGTGCCAGCAGCTTGGCCGAAGGGCCCCACGAGCAGTACTTC
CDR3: CASSLAEGPHEQYF

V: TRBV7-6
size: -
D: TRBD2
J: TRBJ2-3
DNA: TGTGCCAGCAGCACCAGACTAGCGGGAACTAGCACAGATACGCAGTATTTT
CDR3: CASSTRLAGTSTDTQYF

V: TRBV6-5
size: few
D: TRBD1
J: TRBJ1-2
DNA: TGTGCCAGCAGTCAACGGACAGGTGGACTCTATGGCTACACCTTC
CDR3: CASSQRTGGLYGYTF

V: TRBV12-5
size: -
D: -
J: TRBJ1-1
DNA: TGTGCTAGTGGCCACCCTGGGGATAGGGCTTTCTTT
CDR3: CASGHPGDRAFF

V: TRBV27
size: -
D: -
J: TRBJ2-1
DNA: TGTGCCAGCAGTCCCGAACTAAAGGGGGGGCAGTTCTTC
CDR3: CASSPELKGGQFF

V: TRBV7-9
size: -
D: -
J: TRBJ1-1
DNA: TGTGCCAGCAGTAGCCAACCAAACAGGAACACTGAAGCTTTCTTT
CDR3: CASSSQPNRNTEAFF

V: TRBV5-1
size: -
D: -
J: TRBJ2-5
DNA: TGCGCCAGCAGCAAGGACGAGCGTGAGACCCAGTACTTC
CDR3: CASSKDERETQYF

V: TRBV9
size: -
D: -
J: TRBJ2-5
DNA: TGTGCCAGCAGCGTCTCCGGGGGCCAAGAGACCCAGTACTTC
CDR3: CASSVSGGQETQYF

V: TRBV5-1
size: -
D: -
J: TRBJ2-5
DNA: TGCGTCAGCAGCCCAAGCAGTCAAGAGACCCAGTACTTC
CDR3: CVSSPSSQETQYF

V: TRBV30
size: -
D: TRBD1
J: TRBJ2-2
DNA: TGTGCCTGGAGGCTCCTGCGGGACAGGGTGGCCGGGGAGCTGTTTTTT
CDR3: CAWRLLRDRVAGELFF

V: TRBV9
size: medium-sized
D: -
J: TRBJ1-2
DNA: TGTGCCAGCAGCGTAGACCTTAGCTACTATGGCTACACCTTC
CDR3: CASSVDLSYYGYTF

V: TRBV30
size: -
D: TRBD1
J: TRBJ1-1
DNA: TGTGCCGGTGTAACAGGGGACACTGAAGCTTTCTTT
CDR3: CAGVTGDTEAFF

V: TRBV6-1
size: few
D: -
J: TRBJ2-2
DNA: TGTGCCAGCAGCGCCCAAGAAGGGAACACCGGGGAGCTGTTTTTT
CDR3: CASSAQEGNTGELFF

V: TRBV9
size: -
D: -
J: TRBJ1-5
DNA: TGTGCCAGCAGCTCTTCCGGGGAACAGCCCCAGCATTTT
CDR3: CASSSSGEQPQHF

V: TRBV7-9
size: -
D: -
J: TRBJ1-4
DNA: TGTGCCAGCAGCTTAGGATGGCAAACTAATGAAAAACTGTTTTTT
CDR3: CASSLGWQTNEKLFF